These 9 T cell receptor beta chains were all obtained from the same sample, sequenced in a study of blood T cell repertoires in COVID-19. Sequencing used immunoSEQ multiplex PCR; TCRdb keeps in-frame clones, though not all of them. The table lists tens of thousands of clones, about 88% of them singletons, with around 20% in the top ten. Sequencing used peripheral blood. All receptors come from a man aged 50-60 years in a cohort sampled during active COVID-19.

The rearrangement links TRBV9 to TRBJ2-6, with D perhaps TRBD1 (6 bases). This CDR3 is built from 16 residues. The ends were cut back, 3 bases at V and 12 bases at J, with 22 bases in the middle. Germline-derived CDR1 and CDR2 are SGDLS and YYNGEE. The CDR3 loop reads CASSGRDEQGSVVLTF. As DNA, the CDR3 is TGTGCCAGCAGCGGTAGGGACGAACAGGGATCGGTCGTCCTGACTTTC.

The gene calls are TRBV7-2 and TRBJ2-5; D might be TRBD1 (6 bases). Germline V CDR1 and CDR2: SGHTA, FQGNSA. The CDR3 has 15 amino acids. Trimming stripped 4 bases from V and 1 base from J, with 13 bases between. Written as DNA, the CDR3 is TGTGCCAGCAGCTCAAACAGGGATTTCCAAGAGACCCAGTACTTC. It translates to CASSSNRDFQETQYF. Complete variable domain (other parts from reference TRBV7-2 and TRBJ2-5): GAGVSQSPSNKVTEKGKDVELRCDPISGHTALYWYRQSLGQGLEFLIYFQGNSAPDKSGLPSDRFSAERTGGSVSTLTIQRTQQEDSAVYLCASSSNRDFQETQYFGPGTRLLVL.

The chain is built from TRBV27 and TRBJ2-1; 10 nucleotides agree with TRBD1. Losses at the gene ends were 10 bases for V and 8 bases for J; bases not matched to a gene: 8. This CDR3 region has 13 residues. Germline loops: CDR1 MNHEY, CDR2 SMNVEV (reference sequence). CDR3 coding DNA: TGTGCCACCTCAAGACAGGGGGCGGATGAGCAGTTCTTC. This codes for CATSRQGADEQFF.

This chain links TRBV4-3 with TRBJ2-2; tentative D call: TRBD2 (5 bases). The CDR3 loop spans 16 amino acids. Germline V CDR1 and CDR2: LGHNA, YSLEER. Trimming stripped 3 bases from V and 0 bases from J, with 11 bases between. CDR3 amino acids: CASSHGTGTNTGELFF. Here the CDR3 DNA reads TGCGCCAGCAGCCATGGAACCGGGACGAACACCGGGGAGCTGTTTTTT.

The chain joins TRBV4-3 to TRBJ2-7; TRBD2 matches at 13 bases. Trimming at V came to 3 bases and at J to 2 bases, leaving 7 bases not matched to a gene. The germline V gene has CDR1 LGHNA and CDR2 YSLEER. The CDR3 loop spans 17 amino acids. The DNA for the CDR3 is TGCGCCAGCAGCCAGGAGTCGGGACTAGCGGGGACCTACGAGCAGTACTTC. As protein: CASSQESGLAGTYEQYF.

The chain is built from TRBV19 and TRBJ1-2; TRBD1 aligns across 8 bases. Trimming took 4 bases from V and 2 from J; bases not matched to a gene: 6. The CDR3 has 15 residues. The germline CDR1 and CDR2 sequences are LNHDA and SQIVND (reference sequence). The CDR3 here is CASSSSWTGNYGYTF. As DNA, the CDR3 is TGTGCCAGTAGTAGCTCTTGGACAGGGAACTATGGCTACACCTTC.

The V and J genes are TRBV2 and TRBJ2-7; D remains unclear. This CDR3 spans 14 amino acids. Germline assignment: CDR1 SNHLY and CDR2 FYNNEI. Trimming shortened V by 8 bases and J by 0 bases, and 14 bases separated the two germline ends. CDR3 nucleotides: TGTGCCAGCGCCAGCGCCCCGAGCTCCTACGAGCAGTACGTC. Translation: CASASAPSSYEQYV.

V is TRBV5-5 and J is TRBJ2-2, with TRBD1 as a possible D gene (6 bases). CDR1 is SGHKS and CDR2 is YYEKEE in the germline V gene (reference sequence). Trimming stripped 5 bases from V and 6 bases from J, with 11 bases between. The CDR3 runs to 13 residues. DNA for the CDR3: TGTGCCAGCAGACCAGGGGATGCCGGGGAGCTGTTTTTT. It translates to CASRPGDAGELFF.

The chain joins TRBV4-1 to TRBJ2-7; perhaps TRBD1 as D (6 bases). This CDR3 comprises 17 residues. CDR1 is MGHRA, CDR2 YSYEKL, per germline. V lost 0 bases and J 0 bases, leaving 15 bases between the germline ends. Here the CDR3 reads CASSQERQGISSYEQYF. CDR3 in DNA: TGCGCCAGCAGCCAAGAACGGCAGGGGATTAGCTCCTACGAGCAGTACTTC.